This T cell receptor beta chain was identified in a study of neurological immune-mediated disorders. Study outcomes and limitations: Across subjects, no CDR3 amino acid sequence appeared in expanded clones of more than one subject, a finding that suggested private repertoires in all groups.

5'RACE with 10-nucleotide random UMIs generated the cDNA. Using its own MiXCR run on the 5' RACE reads, TCRdb lists one record per CDR3 protein. This table has over 40,000 distinct CDR3 sequences, 6% to 7% appearing once. This clonotype was recorded many times. The antigen is not known. In germline, CDR1 is SGHTA, CDR2 FQGNSA. Trimming cost V 4 bases and J 2 bases, with 12 bases left between them. This CDR3 has 15 amino acids. The chain links TRBV7-2 to TRBJ2-1; possibly TRBD2 for D (6 bases). Source material: CD4+ T cells from blood. The receptor was isolated from a middle-aged woman in good health. The CDR3 protein is CASSSPGLAYNEQFF. CDR3 nucleotides: TGTGCCAGCAGCTCGCCGGGACTGGCCTACAATGAGCAGTTCTTC.